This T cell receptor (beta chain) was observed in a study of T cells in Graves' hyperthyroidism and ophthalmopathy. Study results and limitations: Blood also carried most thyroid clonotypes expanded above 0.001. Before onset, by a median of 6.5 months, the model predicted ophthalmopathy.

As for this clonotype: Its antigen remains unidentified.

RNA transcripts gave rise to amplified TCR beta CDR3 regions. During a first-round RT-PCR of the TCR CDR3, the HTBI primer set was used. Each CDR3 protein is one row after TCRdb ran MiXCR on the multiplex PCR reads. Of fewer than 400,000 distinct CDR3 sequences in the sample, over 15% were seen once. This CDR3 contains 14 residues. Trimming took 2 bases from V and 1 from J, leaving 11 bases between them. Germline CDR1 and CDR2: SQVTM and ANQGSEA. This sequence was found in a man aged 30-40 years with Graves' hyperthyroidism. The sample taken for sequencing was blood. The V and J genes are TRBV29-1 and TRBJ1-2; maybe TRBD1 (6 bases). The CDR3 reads CSVEWAGDNYGYTF. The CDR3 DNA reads TGCAGCGTTGAATGGGCAGGGGATAACTATGGCTACACCTTC.